This T cell receptor (beta chain) is from a study of tumor and adjacent non-tumor tissue in lung cancer (dated by TCRdb to the late 2010s). About the study as a whole: By cancer type, the cohort comprised eleven to twelve adenocarcinoma patients, 2 squamous cell carcinoma patients and 1 small cell lung cancer patient. Ages among the approximately 15 patients ranged from roughly 31 to 76 years, there were roughly ten men and 5 women, and disease was at TNM stage I to III. TCRbeta CDR3 sequencing was performed on roughly 27 paired specimens, with one tumor sample and one normal lung sample collected per patient. A total of some 130,000,000 productive TCRbeta reads were generated by sequencing, corresponding to an average of about 4.17 million reads per sample. Bulk TCRbeta repertoires were compared between lung tumor tissue and matched distant non-tumor lung tissue obtained from approximately 16 lung cancer patients. Overall study outcomes, separate from this receptor: Peripheral blood was not sequenced, so blood TCRbeta repertoires in these lung cancer patients were not examined. The methods do not name the sequencing platform or mention unique molecular identifiers. TCR diversity (inverse Simpson) was significantly higher in tumor than in normal lung tissue (roughly 430 vs 170, P = 0.0075, Mann-Whitney U test). Only about 15 patients were included in the cohort, and the need for larger samples and more detailed clinical data was noted by the authors. TCR diversity was significantly higher in younger patients, and greater tumor TCR diversity was associated with shorter overall survival and shorter disease-free survival. In normal lung, the top 100 clones accounted for a significantly larger cumulative share of the repertoire than in tumor tissue.

RNA was isolated from bulk, unsorted tissue, and RNA quality was assessed with a NanoDrop ND-1000 and an Agilent 2100. Distant non-tumor tissue taken more than 3 cm from the tumor edge was used as the normal lung sample. All donors had newly diagnosed lung cancer, had not received prior chemotherapy, and were admitted for thoracic surgery in China between August and November 2014. Anyone who had undergone radiotherapy or chemotherapy before, or who had another cancer at the same time, was left out of the study. Surgical tissue pieces of roughly 1-2.2 cm3 were preserved in RNAlater solution and stored at -80 °C until use. Taken from the germline V gene, the CDR1 and CDR2 loops are SGHAT and FQNNGV. The CDR3 runs 14 residues from the cysteine to the phenylalanine. Only the CDR3 DNA stays, 42 bases, in frame from base 1. Receptors were amplified or captured by multiplex PCR. The data were produced on an Illumina HiSeq 2500. TCRbeta libraries were built by three rounds of nested PCR using primers (Table S4), following protocols modified from ARM-PCR. Before sequencing, PCR products of 200-500 bp were excised from the gel and purified with the QIAquick gel extraction kit. As for how the authors treated the data: Trimmomatic was used to clean the reads, FLASH was used to merge the reads into complete CDR3 sequences, and MiTCR was used to assign the reads to V(D)J germline segments. Clonal diversity was calculated as the inverse Simpson's index using VDJtools. Productive reads were defined as in-frame sequences without a premature stop codon. TCRdb's own reprocessing of the public reads used fastp at Q25 and MiXCR and kept productive beta chains. Each CDR3 protein appears once, grouped with its most common genes and DNA. TCRdb's processing, not the authors' own work, is the source of the V and J calls. Recorded for this sample are some 73,000 distinct CDR3 sequences; 80% to 90% of them occurred a single time. Approximately 55% of the sample goes to the ten largest clones.

With regard to this clonotype: What this receptor recognizes is not known. Germline is not matched at one junction end, which may reflect a read error.

The specimen was distant non-tumor lung tissue. The sequence links TRBV11-2 to TRBJ1-1; the D gene cannot be resolved reliably. The clonotype originates from a man in his sixties with non-small cell lung cancer. CDR3 reads: CASSLVGMGIEAFF. At the DNA level, the sequence is TGTGCCAGCAGTTTAGTCGGGATGGGTATTGAAGCTTTCTTT.